A selection of T cell receptor beta chains follows, all from one sample in a study of shared clonotypes between healthy human individuals. Generated by immunoSEQ multiplex PCR, the TCRdb table keeps only in-frame clones and is missing some. The sample lists 2.3 million or so clones, just over 90% seen once, with approximately 0.4% in the top ten. Sequencing was carried out using naive CD4+ T cells from PBMCs. The receptors were sampled from a man aged 18 to 35 in good health. Some clones in this sample may be carry-over from other donors' samples. The CDR3 runs from the conserved cysteine through the conserved F or W. A D gene is named only where the DNA matches it firmly. The size of a clone is reported for some rows only, either as once, few or many, or as a class for expanded clones.

>TRBJ1-1|TRBV7-3|-|-
CASSLRQNTEAFF
TGTGCCAGCAGCTTGAGACAGAACACTGAAGCTTTCTTT
>TRBJ2-7|TRBV18|once|-
CASSPSFSKAYEQYF
TGTGCCAGCTCACCATCGTTCAGTAAAGCCTACGAGCAGTACTTC
>TRBJ2-7|TRBV6-5|-|-
CASRRTESYEQYF
TGTGCCAGCAGAAGGACAGAAAGCTACGAGCAGTACTTC
>TRBJ2-1|TRBV20-1|-|-
CRASSHNEQFF
TGCAGAGCTAGCAGCCACAATGAGCAGTTCTTC
>TRBJ1-5|TRBV30|-|TRBD1
CAWDRGLNNQPQHF
TGTGCCTGGGACAGGGGGCTTAACAATCAGCCCCAGCATTTT
>TRBJ2-5|TRBV6-6|-|TRBD1
CASSRSSTGGGETQYF
TGTGCCAGCAGCCGCTCATCGACAGGGGGCGGTGAGACCCAGTACTTC
>TRBJ1-2|TRBV19|-|-
CASSTPPGGANYGYTF
TGTGCCAGTAGTACCCCCCCGGGCGGAGCGAACTATGGCTACACCTTC
>TRBJ2-1|TRBV18|-|-
CASSPQWGPYNEQFF
TGTGCCAGCTCACCACAATGGGGGCCCTACAATGAGCAGTTCTTC
>TRBJ1-1|TRBV18|-|-
CASSPFGQGTGAFF
TGTGCCAGCTCACCATTCGGCCAGGGTACGGGAGCTTTCTTT
>TRBJ1-1|TRBV19|-|-
CASGQLNTEAFF
TGTGCCAGTGGGCAGTTGAACACTGAAGCTTTCTTT